These 32 T cell receptor beta chains came from one sample sequenced in a study of T cell changes during pregnancy in multiple sclerosis. The assay was immunoSEQ multiplex PCR, and TCRdb's table has in-frame clones only and misses some. The data hold 40,000 to 60,000 clones, with approximately 92% observed a single time. This specimen was CD4+ T cells from peripheral blood mononuclear cells, taken in the third trimester of pregnancy. These receptors originate from a female donor with multiple sclerosis, enrolled in a pregnancy study.

J is TRBJ2-1 and V is TRBV18; 9 positions agree with TRBD2. The CDR3 is 15 amino acids. Germline loops: CDR1 KGHSH, CDR2 LQKENI. After removal of 4 bases from V and 9 bases from J, the junction contained 10 bases not matched to a gene. The CDR3 bases are TGTGCCAGCTCACGTCCCCTAGCGGGATTGGGTGAGCAGTTCTTC. This codes for CASSRPLAGLGEQFF.

In DNA, the CDR3 is TGTGCCAGCAGCTTAGAGAACACCTACGAGCAGTACTTC. This sequence encodes CASSLENTYEQYF. The chain links TRBV7-9 to TRBJ2-7; D not resolved. The germline V and J ends were trimmed by 1 base and 2 bases, with 6 bases remaining between them. This CDR3 region has 13 residues. Germline lookup yields CDR1 SEHNR and CDR2 FQNEAQ (reference sequence).

This chain links TRBV5-4 with TRBJ1-2; possibly TRBD1 for D (6 bases). The germline gives CDR1 SGHNT, CDR2 YYREEE (reference sequence). This CDR3 has 15 amino acids. With 1 base removed from V and 8 bases from J, the gap between germline ends came to 18 bases. CDR3 in DNA: TGTGCCAGCAGCTTGAATTTGGGACGGGACATCGGCTACACCTTC. Protein sequence: CASSLNLGRDIGYTF.

The gene calls are TRBV6-1 and TRBJ2-4; no clear D. The V and J ends lost 0 bases and 0 bases respectively, with 9 bases between them. The V gene's germline CDR1 is MNHNS and CDR2 SASEGT. This CDR3 has 16 amino acids. The CDR3 here is CASSEAYTLAKNIQYF. For the CDR3, the DNA is TGTGCCAGCAGTGAAGCGTACACCCTAGCCAAAAACATTCAGTACTTC.

CDR3 in amino acids: CASSLGDRGRQPQHF. For the CDR3, the DNA is TGTGCCAGCAGTTTAGGGGACAGGGGACGGCAGCCCCAGCATTTT. The V and J genes are TRBV28 and TRBJ1-5; 10 bases fit TRBD1. The CDR3 loop spans 15 amino acids. Germline V CDR1 and CDR2: MDHEN, SYDVKM. V shed 2 bases and J 7 bases; nucleotides not matched to a gene: 5. Together with reference TRBV28 and TRBJ1-5, the CDR3 gives the full variable domain: DVKVTQSSRYLVKRTGEKVFLECVQDMDHENMFWYRQDPGLGLRLIYFSYDVKMKEKGDIPEGYSVSREKKERFSLILESASTNQTSMYLCASSLGDRGRQPQHFGDGTRLSIL.

The rearrangement joins TRBV5-5 to TRBJ2-3, with TRBD2 matching 12 bases. The ends lost 6 bases at V and 2 bases at J; junction bases unmatched: 4. This CDR3 has 15 amino acids. CDR1 SGHKS and CDR2 YYEKEE come from the germline V gene (reference sequence). The CDR3: CASKTSGSVTDTQYF. For the CDR3, the DNA is TGTGCCAGCAAGACTAGCGGGAGTGTCACAGATACGCAGTATTTT. Full variable domain (rest looked up from reference TRBV5-5 and TRBJ2-3): DAGVTQSPTHLIKTRGQQVTLRCSPISGHKSVSWYQQVLGQGPQFIFQYYEKEERGRGNFPDRFSARQFPNYSSELNVNALLLGDSALYLCASKTSGSVTDTQYFGPGTRLTVL.

This chain links TRBV19 with TRBJ2-3, with D possibly being TRBD1 (6 bases). V shed 10 bases and J shed 5 bases, with 16 bases lying between them. Looked up from germline, CDR1 is LNHDA and CDR2 is SQIVND (reference sequence). The CDR3 spans 13 residues. CDR3 residues: CATNGGRGDTQYF. CDR3 sequence (DNA): TGTGCCACGAATGGGGGCCGGGGAGATACGCAGTATTTT.

This clone was detected only once. The chain recombines TRBV28 with TRBJ2-5; 10 nucleotides agree with TRBD2. The length of the CDR3 is 13 residues. The junction had 2 bases not matched to a gene; V was cut back by 6 bases and J by 4 bases. Looked up from germline, CDR1 is MDHEN and CDR2 is SYDVKM. This CDR3 reads CASRASGRETQYF. Here the CDR3 DNA reads TGTGCCAGCAGGGCTAGCGGGAGAGAGACCCAGTACTTC.

The V gene is TRBV28, the J gene TRBJ2-5; TRBD2 matches 10 bases. V was pared by 4 bases and J by 5 bases, with 7 bases of the junction left unmatched. The CDR3 length is 15 residues. Germline assignment: CDR1 MDHEN and CDR2 SYDVKM. The CDR3 protein is CASSSSGSGGETQYF. The CDR3 region has the DNA TGTGCCAGCAGTTCTAGCGGGAGTGGTGGGGAGACCCAGTACTTC.

The chain couples TRBV28 to TRBJ1-3; no firm D call. Trimming pared 1 base from V and 2 bases from J, leaving 3 bases between. The CDR3 is 13 amino acids. Germline-derived CDR1 and CDR2 are MDHEN and SYDVKM. CDR3 DNA: TGTGCCAGCAGTTTATCCGCTGGAAACACCATATATTTT. Translating it yields CASSLSAGNTIYF.

This clone has just a few counts. This sequence joins TRBV7-2 and TRBJ2-6, with 7 bases fitting TRBD1. Trimming removed 5 bases from V and 8 bases from J; junction bases left unmatched: 6. The length of the CDR3 is 14 residues. The germline gives CDR1 SGHTA, CDR2 FQGNSA. CDR3 residues: CASSPDRVSNVLTF. In DNA, the CDR3 is TGTGCCAGCAGCCCCGACAGGGTTTCCAACGTCCTGACTTTC.

This chain uses TRBV18 with TRBJ1-1; no definite D call. The CDR3 contains 14 residues. Per the germline V gene, CDR1 is KGHSH and CDR2 is LQKENI. Trimming stripped 2 bases from V and 5 bases from J, with 12 bases between. For the CDR3, the DNA is TGTGCCAGCTCACCAACCCAGGCGAGAACTGAAGCTTTCTTT. Translated: CASSPTQARTEAFF.

This clone was detected only once. The genes are TRBV5-4 and TRBJ1-2; 7 bases are shared with TRBD1. Per germline, CDR1 SGHNT and CDR2 YYREEE (reference sequence). This CDR3 has 13 residues. J gave up 5 bases and V 4 bases, and 5 bases lay outside the gene matches. The DNA of the CDR3 is TGTGCCAGCAGCCGCCGGGACAGATATGGCTACACCTTC. It is translated as CASSRRDRYGYTF.

The J gene is TRBJ1-2, the V gene TRBV7-2; TRBD1 is a possible D gene (5 bases). CDR1 and CDR2 (germline): SGHTA, FQGNSA. The germline V and J ends were trimmed by 5 bases and 2 bases, with 12 bases remaining between them. The CDR3 totals 14 residues. In DNA form, the CDR3 reads TGTGCCAGCAGCCCGTTAGGGGTGAACTATGGCTACACCTTC. Protein sequence: CASSPLGVNYGYTF.

The rearrangement joins TRBV14 to TRBJ1-2; tentatively, D is TRBD1 (5 bases). Germline V gene lookup returns CDR1 SGHDN and CDR2 FVKESK. V gave up 4 bases and J gave up 0 bases, with 12 bases separating them. The CDR3 is 15 residues long. The DNA for the CDR3 is TGTGCCAGCAGCCCCCTGGGGGAGGCTAACTATGGCTACACCTTC. Amino acids: CASSPLGEANYGYTF.

V and J are TRBV19 and TRBJ2-7, with TRBD2 matching over 7 bases. From germline, CDR1 is LNHDA and CDR2 SQIVND (reference sequence). The CDR3 contains 14 residues. V was clipped by 1 base and J by 4 bases; unmatched bases: 4. The CDR3 loop reads CASSIGGRVYEQYF. DNA of the CDR3: TGTGCCAGTAGTATAGGCGGGAGAGTTTACGAGCAGTACTTC.

The V and J genes are TRBV19 and TRBJ1-4; 9 bases line up with TRBD1. Germline V lookup: CDR1 LNHDA, CDR2 SQIVND (reference sequence). The CDR3 has 15 amino acids. Germline trimming cut 6 bases from V and 6 bases from J; bases unmatched to any gene: 8. The CDR3 sequence is CASRGQGIRDEKLFF. DNA for the CDR3: TGTGCCAGTAGGGGACAGGGCATACGGGATGAAAAACTGTTTTTT.

V gene TRBV6-5 combines with J gene TRBJ2-3; 10 nucleotides align to TRBD2. After removal of 5 bases from V and 3 bases from J, the junction contained 5 bases not matched to a gene. Germline V gene data show CDR1 as MNHEY and CDR2 as SVGAGI. This CDR3 is 15 amino acids long. In DNA form, the CDR3 reads TGTGCCAGCAGTCTAGCGGGAGTTAGGACAGATACGCAGTATTTT. Amino acids: CASSLAGVRTDTQYF.

The rearrangement joins TRBV19 to TRBJ1-1; D is undetermined. This CDR3 spans 13 amino acids. Germline CDR1 is LNHDA and CDR2 is SQIVND (reference sequence). The ends were cut back, 3 bases at V and 1 base at J, with 6 bases in the middle. The CDR3 loop reads CASSINGNTEAFF. DNA for the CDR3: TGTGCCAGTAGTATTAACGGGAACACTGAAGCTTTCTTT.

This clone appeared once. The V call is TRBV18, the J call TRBJ2-1; 13 bases match TRBD2. CDR1 is KGHSH, CDR2 LQKENI, per germline. Unmatched junction bases numbered 6, after V lost 5 bases and J lost 8 bases. The CDR3 is 15 residues long. The chain's CDR3 is CASSEGLAGAHEQFF. The CDR3 DNA sequence: TGTGCCAGCTCAGAAGGACTAGCGGGAGCACATGAGCAGTTCTTC.

J is TRBJ1-5 and V is TRBV5-6, with D possibly being TRBD1 (5 bases). Trimming took off 2 bases at V and 7 bases at J, with 10 bases between the two ends. Germline assignment: CDR1 SGHDT and CDR2 YYEEEE. The CDR3 has 13 residues. The CDR3: CASSFSGSQPQHF. The CDR3 DNA reads as TGTGCCAGCAGCTTTTCAGGGTCCCAGCCCCAGCATTTT.

The CDR3 region is CAWAGRGRGYGYTF. The CDR3, as DNA: TGTGCCTGGGCTGGCAGGGGGCGCGGCTATGGCTACACCTTC. The genes are TRBV30 and TRBJ1-2; 8 nucleotides agree with TRBD1. This CDR3 comprises 14 residues. After removal of 5 bases from V and 4 bases from J, the junction contained 9 bases not matched to a gene. Germline lookup yields CDR1 GTSNPN and CDR2 SVGIG (reference sequence).

This chain connects TRBV2 to TRBJ2-5; 8 bases match TRBD2. Trimming took 6 bases from V and 5 from J; bases not matched to a gene: 8. Germline loops: CDR1 SNHLY, CDR2 FYNNEI. The CDR3 is made up of 14 amino acids. The CDR3 spells CASRPGLGTETQYF. CDR3 coding DNA: TGTGCCAGCAGACCGGGACTAGGGACCGAGACCCAGTACTTC.

Turning to this clone: The same CDR3 can be traced to other DNA sequences in this sample. The chain's CDR3 is CASSSQGAVAEAFF. CDR3 nucleotides: TGTGCCAGCAGTTCTCAAGGGGCAGTCGCTGAAGCTTTCTTT. The chain couples TRBV28 to TRBJ1-1; possible D gene TRBD1, 5 bases. Germline values: CDR1 MDHEN, CDR2 SYDVKM. This CDR3 region has 14 residues. V lost 4 bases and J lost 6, with 15 bases in between.

The CDR3 DNA reads as TGTGCCAGCACGCGGGAGATCTCCTACAATGAGCAGTTCTTC. Translated: CASTREISYNEQFF. V and J are TRBV2 and TRBJ2-1, with TRBD2 matching 7 bases. The V and J ends lost 7 bases and 0 bases, in that order; junction bases with no gene match: 3. The CDR3 has 14 residues. CDR1 is SNHLY, CDR2 FYNNEI, per germline. Based on the CDR3 plus reference TRBV2 and TRBJ2-1, the full variable domain is EPEVTQTPSHQVTQMGQEVILRCVPISNHLYFYWYRQILGQKVEFLVSFYNNEISEKSEIFDDQFSVERPDGSNFTLKIRSTKLEDSAMYFCASTREISYNEQFFGPGTRLTVL.

The V call is TRBV11-1, the J call TRBJ2-7, with TRBD1 matching over 9 bases. This CDR3 contains 17 residues. Trimming at V came to 2 bases and at J to 5 bases, leaving 13 bases not matched to a gene. In germline, CDR1 is SGHAT, CDR2 FQDESV (reference sequence). The CDR3: CASSLRAPGQGGHEQYF. CDR3 sequence (DNA): TGTGCCAGCAGCTTAAGGGCCCCGGGACAGGGAGGCCACGAGCAGTACTTC.

V usage is TRBV18 and J usage is TRBJ2-5; 14 bases are shared with TRBD2. Trimming took 2 bases from V and 4 from J; bases not matched to a gene: 12. Germline-derived CDR1 and CDR2 are KGHSH and LQKENI. CDR3 size: 19 residues. CDR3 sequence (DNA): TGTGCCAGCTCACCAAGAAAATCCGGGACTAGCGGGAGCGGAGAGACCCAGTACTTC. As protein: CASSPRKSGTSGSGETQYF. Combining the CDR3 with reference TRBV18 and TRBJ2-5 gives the whole variable domain NAGVMQNPRHLVRRRGQEARLRCSPMKGHSHVYWYRQLPEEGLKFMVYLQKENIIDESGMPKERFSAEFPKEGPSILRIQQVVRGDSAAYFCASSPRKSGTSGSGETQYFGPGTRLLVL.

The rearrangement links TRBV5-6 to TRBJ2-2; no reliable D call. This CDR3 is 13 amino acids long. CDR1 and CDR2 (germline): SGHDT, YYEEEE. V was clipped by 1 base and J by 6 bases, with 7 bases between them. CDR3 region: CASSLPGSGELFF. The CDR3 coding sequence is TGTGCCAGCAGCTTGCCGGGTTCCGGGGAGCTGTTTTTT.

This chain links TRBV12-2 with TRBJ2-3; the D call of TRBD1 is as the table states it, not checked on the DNA. TRBV12-2 is termed a pseudogene. The CDR3 runs to 15 residues. As DNA, the CDR3 is TGTGCAAGTCGCTTATTTGTGGGCGGCACAGATACGCAGTATTTT. It yields the protein CASRLFVGGTDTQYF.

The chain carries TRBV2 and TRBJ2-1, with a possible D match to TRBD2 (6 bases). The CDR3 is 14 residues long. Germline V lookup: CDR1 SNHLY, CDR2 FYNNEI. Trimming removed 6 bases from V and 5 bases from J, with 14 bases in between. The CDR3 loop is CASSHSGRNNEQFF. CDR3 nucleotides: TGTGCCAGCAGCCATAGCGGTAGGAACAATGAGCAGTTCTTC.

The V gene is TRBV19, the J gene TRBJ2-3; 9 nucleotides agree with TRBD1. The CDR3 totals 14 residues. Looked up from germline, CDR1 is LNHDA and CDR2 is SQIVND (reference sequence). V was pared by 6 bases and J by 4 bases, with 5 bases of the junction left unmatched. The CDR3 DNA sequence: TGTGCCAGTAGACCGGGACAGGGATCAGATACGCAGTATTTT. It yields the protein CASRPGQGSDTQYF.

The chain employs TRBV7-2 and TRBJ1-4; 8 positions agree with TRBD1. The CDR3 runs 15 residues. The trim removed 3 bases at V and 7 bases at J, leaving 7 bases unmatched. Per the germline V gene, CDR1 is SGHTA and CDR2 is FQGNSA. This CDR3 is CASSFDRGLAEKLFF. The CDR3, as DNA: TGTGCCAGCAGCTTCGACAGGGGACTTGCTGAAAAACTGTTTTTT.